This TCR beta chain originates from a study of CD8+CD57+ T cells in acquired aplastic anemia. General study results and limits: Around 30 sequences, all CD8+ CDR3, were shared between patients and controls.

Patients chosen for sequencing had shown CD8+CD57+ cell expansion by flow cytometry. Every patient had severe acquired aplastic anemia. Looked up from germline, CDR1 is SGHRS and CDR2 is YFSETQ. CDR3 length equals 12 residues. Of note for this clonotype: Its cognate antigen is unknown. The junction departs from the called germline gene at one end, perhaps through a read error.

TCR beta VDJ and CDR3 profiling used genomic DNA as template. TCRdb called the reads again in MiXCR, with one record for every CDR3 protein. The sample consists of about 190,000 distinct CDR3 sequences, roughly half of them appearing once. The chain recombines TRBV5-1 with TRBJ1-1, with unresolved D. The TCR sequence derives from a human donor with aplastic anemia. The sequenced sample consisted of sorted CD4+, CD8+, or CD8+CD57+ T cells (not recorded which) from PBMCs. The CDR3: CPSRLEYTEAFF. CDR3 sequence (DNA): TGCCCCAGCCGCTTAGAGTACACTGAAGCTTTCTTT.